The present TCR beta chain was sequenced within a study of T cells after yellow fever vaccination. Across the study: It was SMART-Seq v4 Ultra Low Input that prepared the fractions with low cell numbers.

With respect to this clonotype: Its target is unknown.

Study-level results: The study noted that FACS-sorted repertoires could contain abundant clonotypes contaminating from the bulk population. A large majority of primary-vaccination clones showed up again after the booster (96% CD4, around 90% CD8).

The V end lost 5 bases, the J end lost 3 bases, and 14 bases lay between the germline ends. The CDR3 extends over 13 amino acids. In germline, CDR1 is DFQATT, CDR2 SNEGSKA (reference sequence). TCRdb reprocessed the 5' RACE reads with MiXCR, giving one entry per CDR3 protein. This table holds roughly 260,000 distinct CDR3 sequences, 10% to 15% found once. The source material was CD4+ T cells sorted from PBMCs, sampled 45 days after the yellow fever booster vaccination. The sequence was obtained from a man between 25 and 39 years old who received the YFV17D yellow fever vaccine. V gene TRBV20-1 combines with J gene TRBJ2-7; no firm D call. The CDR3 sequence: CSAPKGNIYEQYF. CDR3 sequence (DNA): TGCAGTGCTCCTAAGGGTAATATCTACGAGCAGTACTTC.